Sequencing of this TCR beta chain was carried out in a study of T cells in localized non-small cell lung cancer. The table came from immunoSEQ multiplex PCR; TCRdb's copy has only in-frame clones and leaves some out. Among fewer than 40,000 clones listed, around 84% were seen once. Trimming removed 0 bases from V and 9 bases from J; junction bases left unmatched: 11. This CDR3 spans 16 amino acids. Germline-derived CDR1 and CDR2 are SGHRS and YFSETQ. This clone was observed a single time. This sequence was found in a male donor aged 60 or over with stage III lung adenocarcinoma. The chain has TRBV5-1 and TRBJ2-1; 8 bases fit TRBD1. The sample in question was peripheral blood, obtained before any cancer treatment. CDR3 sequence reads: CASSLAGTGDVSEQFF. The CDR3 nucleotides are TGCGCCAGCAGCTTGGCCGGGACAGGCGACGTTAGTGAGCAGTTCTTC.